The text below deals with one T cell receptor (beta chain). Its antigen is still unknown. These data originate in a study of shared clonotypes between healthy human individuals. General study results and limits: Naive subsets tended to show greater estimated richness than memory subsets.

Profiled with immunoSEQ multiplex PCR; TCRdb holds only in-frame clones, not every one. The sample lists about 2.3 million clones; roughly 90% were seen once. Per the germline V gene, CDR1 is MRHNA and CDR2 is SNTAGT. There are 15 residues in the CDR3. V trimming: 4 bases; J trimming: 8 bases; junction bases outside the gene matches: 3. Source material: naive CD4+ T cells from PBMCs. Subset noted: CD45RA+ positively selected. This rearrangement joins TRBV6-4 to TRBJ2-2, with TRBD2 matching over 14 bases. The source is a young man in good health. Some clones in this sample may be carry-over from other donors' samples. CDR3 sequence reads: CASSAGLAGAGELFF. The CDR3 coding sequence is TGTGCCAGCAGTGCGGGACTAGCGGGAGCAGGGGAGCTGTTTTTT.